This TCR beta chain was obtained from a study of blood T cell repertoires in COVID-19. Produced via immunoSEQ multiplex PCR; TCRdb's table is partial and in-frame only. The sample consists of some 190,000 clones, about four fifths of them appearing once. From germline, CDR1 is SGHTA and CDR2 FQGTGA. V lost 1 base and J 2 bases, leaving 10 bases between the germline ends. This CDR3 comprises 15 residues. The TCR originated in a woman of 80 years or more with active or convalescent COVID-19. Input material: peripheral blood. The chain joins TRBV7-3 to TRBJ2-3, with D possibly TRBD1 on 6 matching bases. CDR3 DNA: TGTGCCAGCAGCTTAATGGTGGGGGCCACAGATACGCAGTATTTT. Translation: CASSLMVGATDTQYF.